The 13 T cell receptor beta chains listed next were all sequenced from one sample in a study of blood T cell repertoires in COVID-19. The assay was immunoSEQ multiplex PCR, and TCRdb's table has in-frame clones only and misses some. The table has tens of thousands of clones, about nine tenths seen once. Sequencing was done on a sample of peripheral blood. These receptors were obtained from a man aged 30-40 years with acute or convalescent COVID-19.

The CDR3 DNA reads as TGTGCCAGCAGCCCGGACGGGAGATACGAGCAGTACGTC. Translating it yields CASSPDGRYEQYV. The rearrangement uses TRBV7-9 and TRBJ2-7, with D possibly matching TRBD2 (6 bases). Trimming pared 5 bases from V and 4 bases from J, leaving 12 bases between. CDR3 length: 13 amino acids. CDR1 SEHNR and CDR2 FQNEAQ come from the germline V gene (reference sequence).

CDR3 bases: TGTGCCAGTAGTATGGTGGAGGATGGCTACACCTTC. It translates to CASSMVEDGYTF. The chain links TRBV19 to TRBJ1-2; D gene ambiguous. This CDR3 comprises 12 residues. Trimming stripped 3 bases from V and 6 bases from J, with 8 bases between. CDR1 and CDR2 from the germline V gene are LNHDA and SQIVND (reference sequence).

This clone has more than one count but fewer than ten. V usage is TRBV2 and J usage is TRBJ1-1, with D maybe TRBD1 (6 bases). There are 13 residues in the CDR3. V was clipped by 6 bases and J by 0 bases, with 8 bases between them. Looked up from germline, CDR1 is SNHLY and CDR2 is FYNNEI. For the CDR3, the DNA is TGTGCCAGCAGGGACAGTATGAACACTGAAGCTTTCTTT. Its translation is CASRDSMNTEAFF. The variable domain in full, completed from reference TRBV2 and TRBJ1-1, reads EPEVTQTPSHQVTQMGQEVILRCVPISNHLYFYWYRQILGQKVEFLVSFYNNEISEKSEIFDDQFSVERPDGSNFTLKIRSTKLEDSAMYFCASRDSMNTEAFFGQGTRLTVV.

V is TRBV19 and J is TRBJ2-5, with D unresolved. CDR1 LNHDA and CDR2 SQIVND come from the germline V gene (reference sequence). The CDR3 is 13 amino acids. V was trimmed by 4 bases and J by 2 bases, leaving 8 bases between them. CDR3 bases: TGTGCCAGTAGTACGACACCTCAAGAGACCCAGTACTTC. Translating gives CASSTTPQETQYF. Drawing the rest from reference TRBV19 and TRBJ2-5, the complete variable domain is DGGITQSPKYLFRKEGQNVTLSCEQNLNHDAMYWYRQDPGQGLRLIYYSQIVNDFQKGDIAEGYSVSREKKESFPLTVTSAQKNPTAFYLCASSTTPQETQYFGPGTRLLVL.

The chain links TRBV27 to TRBJ1-2, with D tentatively TRBD1 (5 bases). The CDR3 spans 18 residues. Trimming cost V 5 bases and J 2 bases, with 24 bases left between them. CDR1 MNHEY and CDR2 SMNVEV come from the germline V gene (reference sequence). CDR3 nucleotide sequence: TGTGCCAGCAGTCTTACCCCCCCGGGGGGAGGGAGCAACTATGGCTACACCTTC. It codes for CASSLTPPGGGSNYGYTF.

This chain joins TRBV12-3 or TRBV12-4 and TRBJ1-5; a weak D match, TRBD1 (5 bases). The CDR3 has 13 amino acids. The V end lost 8 bases, the J end lost 5 bases, and 13 bases lay between the germline ends. For the CDR3, the DNA is TGTGCCAGCGTTATGGGGCCCGATCAGCCCCAGCATTTT. Its translation is CASVMGPDQPQHF.

The J gene is TRBJ2-1, the V gene TRBV19, with 9 bases lining up with TRBD2. Trimming at V came to 3 bases and at J to 7 bases, leaving 10 bases not matched to a gene. The CDR3 runs to 16 residues. Germline V CDR1 and CDR2: LNHDA, SQIVND (reference sequence). The CDR3 loop reads CASSIFGSGSQNEQFF. The CDR3 nucleotides are TGTGCCAGTAGTATTTTCGGTAGCGGGAGCCAGAATGAGCAGTTCTTC.

The genes are TRBV4-3 and TRBJ2-1; 7 positions agree with TRBD2. This CDR3 has 16 amino acids. Trimming at V came to 4 bases and at J to 2 bases, leaving 8 bases not matched to a gene. The germline gives CDR1 LGHNA, CDR2 YSLEER. Here the CDR3 reads CASSRNTGGAYNEQFF. The CDR3 nucleotides read TGCGCCAGCAGCCGAAACACTGGGGGGGCCTACAATGAGCAGTTCTTC.

This clone was detected only a few times. This sequence joins TRBV6-1 and TRBJ2-7; tentatively, D is TRBD2 (9 bases). The CDR3 has 15 residues. Per germline, CDR1 MNHNS and CDR2 SASEGT. The V end lost 10 bases, the J end lost 4 bases, and 23 bases lay between the germline ends. The CDR3 nucleotides read TGTGCCACCCAGGGGGCGGGACTAGCTGGATACGAGCAGTACTTC. Amino acids: CATQGAGLAGYEQYF.

The rearrangement links TRBV4-2 to TRBJ1-2; 9 bases line up with TRBD1. Germline V CDR1 and CDR2: LGHNA, YNFKEQ. The V and J ends lost 2 bases and 4 bases, in that order; junction bases with no gene match: 11. The CDR3 covers 17 residues. CDR3 nucleotide sequence: TGTGCCAGCAGCCAACAAGTTCGACAGGGGGAAGGCTATGGCTACACCTTC. It codes for CASSQQVRQGEGYGYTF.

V usage is TRBV7-8 and J usage is TRBJ1-1, with TRBD1 identical over 8 bases. The CDR3 runs to 15 residues. Per the germline V gene, CDR1 is SGHVS and CDR2 is FQNEAQ. V shed 1 base and J 1 base; nucleotides not matched to a gene: 2. Written as DNA, the CDR3 is TGTGCCAGCAGCTTAGTCACAGGGGGGAACACTGAAGCTTTCTTT. Amino acids: CASSLVTGGNTEAFF.

This chain joins TRBV7-2 and TRBJ1-2, with TRBD1 as a possible D gene (5 bases). The length of the CDR3 is 13 residues. Germline CDR1 reads SGHTA; CDR2 reads FQGNSA. Trimming stripped 5 bases from V and 1 base from J, with 8 bases between. The CDR3 here is CASSEGVNYGYTF. CDR3 nucleotides: TGTGCCAGCAGCGAAGGGGTTAACTATGGCTACACCTTC.

The chain couples TRBV5-6 to TRBJ1-1, with a weak D call TRBD1 (6 bases). Germline CDR1 reads SGHDT; CDR2 reads YYEEEE. The length of the CDR3 is 15 residues. The V end lost 0 bases, the J end lost 5 bases, and 14 bases lay between the germline ends. The CDR3: CASSLGQVPGTEAFF. The CDR3 bases are TGTGCCAGCAGCTTGGGACAGGTTCCGGGTACTGAAGCTTTCTTT.